This is a list of T cell receptor beta chains from one sample in a study of shared clonotypes between healthy human individuals. Assay used: immunoSEQ multiplex PCR; TCRdb lists only in-frame clones, some missing. The data contain some 2,500,000 clones, over 85% of them seen just once; the ten biggest clones take up approximately 0.35%. Sequencing input: naive CD4+ T cells from PBMCs. The receptor source for this set is a young man in good health. Some clones in this sample may be carry-over from other donors' samples. CDR3s include the opening cysteine and the closing phenylalanine or tryptophan. Each record gives: CDR3 DNA, CDR3 protein, clone size, D gene, J gene, V gene, CDR3 length. The D gene is left open where the match is weak. Only part of the rows carry a size: once, few, many, or a class if the clone is expanded.

CDR3 DNA: TGTGCCAGCAGCTACTCTTCTAGCGATGATGAGACCCAGTACTTC
CDR3 protein: CASSYSSSDDETQYF
clone size: -
D gene: -
J gene: TRBJ2-5
V gene: TRBV7-9
CDR3 length: 15

CDR3 DNA: TGTGCCAGCAGCTTAGTTTGGACCCCCTACGAGCAGTACTTC
CDR3 protein: CASSLVWTPYEQYF
clone size: once
D gene: -
J gene: TRBJ2-7
V gene: TRBV11-2
CDR3 length: 14

CDR3 DNA: TGTGCCAGCCGTTCTGGGGGTAATCTTAACTATGGCTACACCTTC
CDR3 protein: CASRSGGNLNYGYTF
clone size: -
D gene: -
J gene: TRBJ1-2
V gene: TRBV28
CDR3 length: 15

CDR3 DNA: TGTGCCAGCATCCCTCAGGACCGGGGGGCCTACGAGCAGTACTTC
CDR3 protein: CASIPQDRGAYEQYF
clone size: -
D gene: TRBD2
J gene: TRBJ2-7
V gene: TRBV7-9
CDR3 length: 15

CDR3 DNA: TGTGCCAGCAGCGTAGAGGGGGCCGAGCAGTACTTC
CDR3 protein: CASSVEGAEQYF
clone size: -
D gene: TRBD1
J gene: TRBJ2-7
V gene: TRBV9
CDR3 length: 12

CDR3 DNA: TGTGCCAGCAGTGATCAGGGGCTGAGTACTGAAGCTTTCTTT
CDR3 protein: CASSDQGLSTEAFF
clone size: few
D gene: -
J gene: TRBJ1-1
V gene: TRBV2
CDR3 length: 14

CDR3 DNA: TGTGCCAGCAGCCACACCGGGACCTCCTCCTACGAGCAGTACTTC
CDR3 protein: CASSHTGTSSYEQYF
clone size: -
D gene: -
J gene: TRBJ2-7
V gene: TRBV11-2
CDR3 length: 15

CDR3 DNA: TGCGCCAGCAGCTCCGGGACAGGGGGCGGAAACATTCAGTACTTC
CDR3 protein: CASSSGTGGGNIQYF
clone size: -
D gene: TRBD1
J gene: TRBJ2-4
V gene: TRBV5-1
CDR3 length: 15

CDR3 DNA: TGTGCCAGCAGTAACCCGGGCATCGGGGAGCTGTTTTTT
CDR3 protein: CASSNPGIGELFF
clone size: -
D gene: -
J gene: TRBJ2-2
V gene: TRBV6-5
CDR3 length: 13

CDR3 DNA: TGCGCCAGCAGCTTGGTGGCTGGGCCCCAAGAGCAGTTCTTC
CDR3 protein: CASSLVAGPQEQFF
clone size: -
D gene: -
J gene: TRBJ2-1
V gene: TRBV5-1
CDR3 length: 14

CDR3 DNA: TGCGCCAGCAGCCAAAGACTAGCGGGAGACCCCTACAATGAGCAGTTCTTC
CDR3 protein: CASSQRLAGDPYNEQFF
clone size: -
D gene: TRBD2
J gene: TRBJ2-1
V gene: TRBV4-1
CDR3 length: 17

CDR3 DNA: TGCGCCAGCAGCCGAATCCCCACCCCCCCCAATGAGCAGTTCTTC
CDR3 protein: CASSRIPTPPNEQFF
clone size: -
D gene: -
J gene: TRBJ2-1
V gene: TRBV4-3
CDR3 length: 15

CDR3 DNA: TGTGCCAGCAGCCAGGGGGGAACCTTCCAACTTTACAATGAGCAGTTCTTC
CDR3 protein: CASSQGGTFQLYNEQFF
clone size: -
D gene: -
J gene: TRBJ2-1
V gene: TRBV7-2
CDR3 length: 17

CDR3 DNA: TGTGCCAGCAGCATCGACAGGGAGGGAGGCTATGGCTACACCTTC
CDR3 protein: CASSIDREGGYGYTF
clone size: -
D gene: -
J gene: TRBJ1-2
V gene: TRBV21-1
CDR3 length: 15

CDR3 DNA: TGTGCCAGCAGCGTAGTAGCGGGATCGAATACGCAGTATTTT
CDR3 protein: CASSVVAGSNTQYF
clone size: -
D gene: TRBD2
J gene: TRBJ2-3
V gene: TRBV9
CDR3 length: 14

CDR3 DNA: TGCGCCAGCAGCTTGGAGGGGAGTCAAGAGACCCAGTACTTC
CDR3 protein: CASSLEGSQETQYF
clone size: -
D gene: -
J gene: TRBJ2-5
V gene: TRBV5-1
CDR3 length: 14

CDR3 DNA: TGTGCCAGCAGCCCACGCGGGATAGGTCTAGATACGCAGTATTTT
CDR3 protein: CASSPRGIGLDTQYF
clone size: -
D gene: -
J gene: TRBJ2-3
V gene: TRBV4-2
CDR3 length: 15

CDR3 DNA: TGTGCCAGCAGGGGACAGATCAATCAGCCCCAGCATTTT
CDR3 protein: CASRGQINQPQHF
clone size: -
D gene: TRBD1
J gene: TRBJ1-5
V gene: TRBV27
CDR3 length: 13

CDR3 DNA: TGCAGCGTTGTAGGGGCTGGGGCCAACGTCCTGACTTTC
CDR3 protein: CSVVGAGANVLTF
clone size: -
D gene: -
J gene: TRBJ2-6
V gene: TRBV29-1
CDR3 length: 13

CDR3 DNA: TGCGCCAGCAGACCGGGACAGAGTAGCACAGATACGCAGTATTTT
CDR3 protein: CASRPGQSSTDTQYF
clone size: -
D gene: TRBD1
J gene: TRBJ2-3
V gene: TRBV5-1
CDR3 length: 15

CDR3 DNA: TGTGCCAGCAGCCCCAATCGGGGGCAGCCCCAGCATTTT
CDR3 protein: CASSPNRGQPQHF
clone size: -
D gene: -
J gene: TRBJ1-5
V gene: TRBV7-2
CDR3 length: 13

CDR3 DNA: TGTGCCAGCAGCTTAGGGACTAGCTTATCCTACGAGCAGTACTTC
CDR3 protein: CASSLGTSLSYEQYF
clone size: -
D gene: TRBD2
J gene: TRBJ2-7
V gene: TRBV7-2
CDR3 length: 15

CDR3 DNA: TGCGCCAGCAGCTACCGGACTTCAGCCTATGAGCAGTTCTTC
CDR3 protein: CASSYRTSAYEQFF
clone size: few
D gene: -
J gene: TRBJ2-1
V gene: TRBV5-1
CDR3 length: 14

CDR3 DNA: TGTGCCAGCAGTCCCTCCCCCCACAGGGAAAACACCGGGGAGCTGTTTTTT
CDR3 protein: CASSPSPHRENTGELFF
clone size: once
D gene: -
J gene: TRBJ2-2
V gene: TRBV27
CDR3 length: 17

CDR3 DNA: TGTGCCGCAACAGGGACCCTAGGCGACGAGCAGTACTTC
CDR3 protein: CAATGTLGDEQYF
clone size: -
D gene: -
J gene: TRBJ2-7
V gene: TRBV18
CDR3 length: 13

CDR3 DNA: TGCGCCAGCACCGAGGAGCGGGGGCCATGGGATACGCAGTATTTT
CDR3 protein: CASTEERGPWDTQYF
clone size: -
D gene: TRBD2
J gene: TRBJ2-3
V gene: TRBV5-1
CDR3 length: 15

CDR3 DNA: TGCGCCAGCAGCTTGGAAGGAGCGCCCTACTATGGCTACACCTTC
CDR3 protein: CASSLEGAPYYGYTF
clone size: -
D gene: -
J gene: TRBJ1-2
V gene: TRBV5-1
CDR3 length: 15

CDR3 DNA: TGTGCCAGCAGCCAAGCTCTAGCGGGAGTGATCTACGAGCAGTACTTC
CDR3 protein: CASSQALAGVIYEQYF
clone size: -
D gene: TRBD2
J gene: TRBJ2-7
V gene: TRBV4-2
CDR3 length: 16

CDR3 DNA: TGTGCCAGCAGTGAGCAGGGGGTTTTATACGAGCAGTACTTC
CDR3 protein: CASSEQGVLYEQYF
clone size: -
D gene: TRBD1
J gene: TRBJ2-7
V gene: TRBV2
CDR3 length: 14

CDR3 DNA: TGCAGCGTTGAAGAAGGGGGGCCAAACACTGAAGCTTTCTTT
CDR3 protein: CSVEEGGPNTEAFF
clone size: -
D gene: -
J gene: TRBJ1-1
V gene: TRBV29-1
CDR3 length: 14

CDR3 DNA: TGCAGCGCCCAGGGACAGGGATCTAAGGTCTACGAGCAGTACTTC
CDR3 protein: CSAQGQGSKVYEQYF
clone size: -
D gene: TRBD1
J gene: TRBJ2-7
V gene: TRBV29-1
CDR3 length: 15

CDR3 DNA: TGTGCCAGCAGCTTCCTCAAAAGGGGGTCGAGCACTGAAGCTTTCTTT
CDR3 protein: CASSFLKRGSSTEAFF
clone size: -
D gene: -
J gene: TRBJ1-1
V gene: TRBV5-8
CDR3 length: 16

CDR3 DNA: TGTGCCAGCAGCCCCCGCCGGACGGACCTCATTGTGGGGGAGCAGTACTTC
CDR3 protein: CASSPRRTDLIVGEQYF
clone size: -
D gene: -
J gene: TRBJ2-7
V gene: TRBV27
CDR3 length: 17

CDR3 DNA: TGTGCCAGCAGCCACCCCATGGATGAGCAGTTCTTC
CDR3 protein: CASSHPMDEQFF
clone size: -
D gene: -
J gene: TRBJ2-1
V gene: TRBV5-5
CDR3 length: 12

CDR3 DNA: TGCGCCAGCAGTGACCCTCAAGATACGCAGTATTTT
CDR3 protein: CASSDPQDTQYF
clone size: -
D gene: -
J gene: TRBJ2-3
V gene: TRBV10-1
CDR3 length: 12

CDR3 DNA: TGTGCCAGCAGCTGGGGACTAGCGGTCTACAATGAGCAGTTCTTC
CDR3 protein: CASSWGLAVYNEQFF
clone size: -
D gene: TRBD2
J gene: TRBJ2-1
V gene: TRBV7-8
CDR3 length: 15

CDR3 DNA: TGCGCCAGCAGTGAGAACAGCTACGAGCAGTACTTC
CDR3 protein: CASSENSYEQYF
clone size: -
D gene: -
J gene: TRBJ2-7
V gene: TRBV10-1
CDR3 length: 12

CDR3 DNA: TGTGCCTGGAGTGTTTACACCGGGGAGCTGTTTTTT
CDR3 protein: CAWSVYTGELFF
clone size: -
D gene: -
J gene: TRBJ2-2
V gene: TRBV30
CDR3 length: 12

CDR3 DNA: TGTGCCAGTAGCGAGGCCGGGGGGAACACTGAAGCTTTCTTT
CDR3 protein: CASSEAGGNTEAFF
clone size: -
D gene: -
J gene: TRBJ1-1
V gene: TRBV19
CDR3 length: 14

CDR3 DNA: TGCGCCAGCAGCGCAGGGACAGGGGGGCAGAGCACTGAAGCTTTCTTT
CDR3 protein: CASSAGTGGQSTEAFF
clone size: once
D gene: TRBD1
J gene: TRBJ1-1
V gene: TRBV5-1
CDR3 length: 16

CDR3 DNA: TGTGCCAGCGGACTAGCGGCCTCAACCGGGGAGCTGTTTTTT
CDR3 protein: CASGLAASTGELFF
clone size: -
D gene: TRBD2
J gene: TRBJ2-2
V gene: TRBV11-3
CDR3 length: 14

CDR3 DNA: TGTGCCAGCAGTTACGGCCCAGGGGCCTCTGGAAACACCATATATTTT
CDR3 protein: CASSYGPGASGNTIYF
clone size: -
D gene: -
J gene: TRBJ1-3
V gene: TRBV6-5
CDR3 length: 16

CDR3 DNA: TGTGCCAGTAGTATTGTAGTGGGCTCAAGCACAGATACGCAGTATTTT
CDR3 protein: CASSIVVGSSTDTQYF
clone size: -
D gene: -
J gene: TRBJ2-3
V gene: TRBV19
CDR3 length: 16

CDR3 DNA: TGTGCTAGTGGTTTGCCCTGGACAGGTACGGTTAGGAGTGAGCAGTTCTTC
CDR3 protein: CASGLPWTGTVRSEQFF
clone size: few
D gene: TRBD1
J gene: TRBJ2-1
V gene: TRBV12-5
CDR3 length: 17

CDR3 DNA: TGTGCCAGCAGGGGGAGGACTAGCGGCTCCTACGAGCAGTACTTC
CDR3 protein: CASRGRTSGSYEQYF
clone size: few
D gene: TRBD2
J gene: TRBJ2-7
V gene: TRBV2
CDR3 length: 15

CDR3 DNA: TGTGCCAGCATCGCTCAGGGGGGAGCTAACTATGGCTACACCTTC
CDR3 protein: CASIAQGGANYGYTF
clone size: -
D gene: TRBD1
J gene: TRBJ1-2
V gene: TRBV28
CDR3 length: 15

CDR3 DNA: TGTGCCAGCAGTTCTGGAGTGCTAGCCAAAAACATTCAGTACTTC
CDR3 protein: CASSSGVLAKNIQYF
clone size: -
D gene: -
J gene: TRBJ2-4
V gene: TRBV28
CDR3 length: 15

CDR3 DNA: TGTGCCAGCCGAAATCGACAGAGTAACTATGGCTACACCTTC
CDR3 protein: CASRNRQSNYGYTF
clone size: -
D gene: -
J gene: TRBJ1-2
V gene: TRBV19
CDR3 length: 14

CDR3 DNA: TGTGCCAGCAGCCTAACGGACAGGGCGAGGGGTAATGAGCAGTTCTTC
CDR3 protein: CASSLTDRARGNEQFF
clone size: -
D gene: TRBD1
J gene: TRBJ2-1
V gene: TRBV14
CDR3 length: 16